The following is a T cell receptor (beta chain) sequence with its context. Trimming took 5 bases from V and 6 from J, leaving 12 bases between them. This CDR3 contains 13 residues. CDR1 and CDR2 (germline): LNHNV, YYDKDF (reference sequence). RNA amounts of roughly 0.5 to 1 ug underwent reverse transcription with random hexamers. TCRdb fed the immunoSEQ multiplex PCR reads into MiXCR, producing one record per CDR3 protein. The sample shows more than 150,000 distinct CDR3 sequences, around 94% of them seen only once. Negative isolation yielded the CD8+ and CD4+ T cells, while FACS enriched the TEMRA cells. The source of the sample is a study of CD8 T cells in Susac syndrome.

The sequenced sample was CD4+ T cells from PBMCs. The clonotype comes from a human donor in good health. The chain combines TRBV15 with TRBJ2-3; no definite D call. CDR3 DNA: TGTGCCACCAGCGTGGTAAACGGGGATACGCAGTATTTT. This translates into CATSVVNGDTQYF.